Listed below are T cell receptor beta chains from one sample, sequenced in a study of PD-1 blockade in classical Hodgkin lymphoma. Using immunoSEQ multiplex PCR, the repertoire was profiled, and TCRdb retains in-frame clones only, with some absent. Counted here are more than 15,000 clones, roughly 85% occurring once; the ten biggest clones make up approximately 13%. Sequenced here: peripheral blood mononuclear cells (PBMCs), sampled before the fourth cycle of nivolumab. The receptors shown here come from a human donor with classical Hodgkin lymphoma. CDR3s include the opening cysteine and the closing phenylalanine or tryptophan. D genes are given only for firm matches. Part of the rows lack a size; the others show once, few, many or a class for expanded clones.

j_call v_call clone_size d_call cdr3_nt cdr3_aa
TRBJ2-1 TRBV10-2 - - TGCGCCAGCAGCCGGGACAAGCCAATTAGCTCCTACAATGAGCAGTTCTTC CASSRDKPISSYNEQFF
TRBJ2-7 TRBV12-5 - - TGTGCTAGTGGTACTACCGGGGAAACTTCCTACGAGCAGTACTTC CASGTTGETSYEQYF
TRBJ2-2 TRBV7-9 - - TGTGCCAGCAGCCCCCGGACCTCGATTGAGGCGTTGAACACCGGGGAGCTGTTTTTT CASSPRTSIEALNTGELFF
TRBJ1-6 TRBV7-8 - - TGTGCCAGCAGCTTAGTCCTGTTGGGGTCTTCACCCCTCCACTTT CASSLVLLGSSPLHF
TRBJ2-3 TRBV19 - - TGTGCCACCACTCTGGGGGGGGGCCTGGATACGCAGTATTTT CATTLGGGLDTQYF
TRBJ2-1 TRBV5-1 - TRBD2 TGCGCCAGCAGCTTGGCTGGGGAGGGCTACAATGAGCAGTTCTTC CASSLAGEGYNEQFF
TRBJ2-1 TRBV10-3 - - TGTGCCATCAGTGAGAATCCGGGTTCCGATGAGCAGTTCTTC CAISENPGSDEQFF
TRBJ2-2 TRBV7-2 - - TGTGCCAGCAGCTTAGCGGGCAACACCGGGGAGCTGTTTTTT CASSLAGNTGELFF
TRBJ1-2 TRBV5-4 few TRBD1 TGTGCCAGCAGCTCAATGGTAGGGGACAGGGGAAAAAATGGCTACACCTTC CASSSMVGDRGKNGYTF
TRBJ2-1 TRBV6-1 - TRBD2 TGTGCCAGCAGTGAAGAAGCGGGGGGGCCCAATGAGCAGTTCTTC CASSEEAGGPNEQFF
TRBJ2-1 TRBV14 - - TGTGCCAGCAGCCAAACGCTACTAGCAGTCGGTGAGCAGTTCTTC CASSQTLLAVGEQFF
TRBJ1-3 TRBV7-9 - - TGTGCCAGCAGCAAACTCACGGGAACAGGAAACACCATATATTTT CASSKLTGTGNTIYF
TRBJ1-2 TRBV5-1 - TRBD1 TGCGCCAGCAGCTTGGCGACCGGGACAGGGGGTGGCTACACCTTC CASSLATGTGGGYTF
TRBJ2-3 TRBV4-3 - TRBD2 TGCGCCAGCAGCCAAGGATATAGCGGGGGGAGCACAGATACGCAGTATTTT CASSQGYSGGSTDTQYF
TRBJ1-3 TRBV7-9 - - TGTGCCAGCAGCTTAGAAAGGAGCATCTCTGGAAACACCATATATTTT CASSLERSISGNTIYF
TRBJ1-6 TRBV25-1 few - TGTGCCAGCAGTGACTCCTTAATTCGTTCACCCCTCCACTTT CASSDSLIRSPLHF
TRBJ1-1 TRBV7-8 - - TGTGCCAGCAGCCCCCGATGGGGTGGGAAAGCTTTCTTT CASSPRWGGKAFF
TRBJ2-1 TRBV19 once TRBD2 TGTGCCACCACAATGCTAGCGGGGGGTGAGGAGCAGTTCTTC CATTMLAGGEEQFF
TRBJ1-1 TRBV5-1 - - TGCGCCAGCAGCTTGAGGACTAACACTGAAGCTTTCTTT CASSLRTNTEAFF
TRBJ1-5 TRBV5-1 few TRBD1 TGCGCCAGCAGTCCGGGACAGGGGGGTCAGCCCCAGCATTTT CASSPGQGGQPQHF
TRBJ1-2 TRBV20-1 - TRBD1 TGCAGTGCTACAGGGACAGGGGGCTACACCTTC CSATGTGGYTF
TRBJ2-7 TRBV27 - TRBD1 TGTGCCAGCAGTTTCGGTGACAGGGGGTACGAGCAGTACTTC CASSFGDRGYEQYF
TRBJ1-2 TRBV7-2 once - TGTGCCAGCAGCTTAGTGAGTTCAGACTATGGCTACACCTTC CASSLVSSDYGYTF
TRBJ1-1 TRBV5-1 - - TGCGCCAGCAGCTTGGGTGGGGGCCCCAGCACTGAAGCTTTCTTT CASSLGGGPSTEAFF
TRBJ2-2 TRBV6-5 - - TGTGCCAGCAGTTTAGGAGAGGGCGGGGAGCTGTTTTTT CASSLGEGGELFF
TRBJ1-2 TRBV4-1 - TRBD1 TGCGCCAGCAGCCAAGCCATGAACAGGGGGCTCGACTATGGCTACACCTTC CASSQAMNRGLDYGYTF
TRBJ2-1 TRBV9 - - TGTGCCAGCAGCGTAGGGTCGGGGAGCTCCTACAATGAGCAGTTCTTC CASSVGSGSSYNEQFF
TRBJ1-6 TRBV6-5 - - TGTGCCAGCACTCCGGGCCCCTATAATTCACCCCTCCACTTT CASTPGPYNSPLHF
TRBJ2-1 TRBV5-1 - - TGCGCCAGCAGCTTGGATCCAGGCATTAGTTCCACAGGTGAGCAGTTCTTC CASSLDPGISSTGEQFF
TRBJ2-6 TRBV18 - TRBD1 TGTGCCAGCTTCAGTGTTCAGGGGGCGACGGGGGCCAACGTCCTGACTTTC CASFSVQGATGANVLTF
TRBJ2-1 TRBV5-1 - - TGCGCCAGCAGCTTGGGGAGTATCGGTTTGGGTAATGAGCAGTTCTTC CASSLGSIGLGNEQFF
TRBJ2-7 TRBV7-9 - - TGTGCCAGCAGCTTACAGGGCGCGTCCGAGCAGTACTTC CASSLQGASEQYF
TRBJ2-7 TRBV7-8 - - TGTGCCAGCAGCTTAGTTTGGCAGGGAGATAGTTACGAGCAGTACTTC CASSLVWQGDSYEQYF
TRBJ1-1 TRBV14 - - TGTGCCAGCAGCCAAGACTGGTGGGGGAACACTGAAGCTTTCTTT CASSQDWWGNTEAFF
TRBJ2-3 TRBV5-3 - TRBD2 TGTGCCAGAAGCAGGACTAGCGGGGGGGTTTTACCCGATACGCAGTATTTT CARSRTSGGVLPDTQYF
TRBJ1-2 TRBV4-3 - - TGCGCCAGCAGCCAAGATATGGGGTATGGCTACACCTTC CASSQDMGYGYTF
TRBJ2-5 TRBV7-7 - - TGTGCTAGCAGTCTCCCCGGATCCCAAGAGACCCAGTACTTC CASSLPGSQETQYF
TRBJ2-1 TRBV5-1 - - TGCGCCAGCGCGGAGGGTGAGATTGGTGAGCAGTTCTTC CASAEGEIGEQFF
TRBJ2-3 TRBV5-4 - - TGTGCCAGCAGCCCTCCGCGGGTAGATACGCAGTATTTT CASSPPRVDTQYF